Following are 15 T cell receptor beta chains from one sample sequenced in a study of shared clonotypes between healthy human individuals. CD45RO-negative cells were positively selected for CCR7, leaving out terminally differentiated effector memory CD45RA+ cells. Data came from immunoSEQ multiplex PCR; TCRdb stores just in-frame clones and leaves some out. Among under 2,000,000 clones listed, about 95% were seen once. The source material was naive CD8+ T cells sorted from blood. The source is a man younger than 35 in good health.

This rearrangement joins TRBV27 to TRBJ2-7; 7 bases map to TRBD2. V was clipped by 5 bases and J by 2 bases; unmatched bases: 9. Germline V lookup: CDR1 MNHEY, CDR2 SMNVEV (reference sequence). This CDR3 is built from 15 residues. The CDR3 region is CASSPGASGTYEQYF. CDR3 coding DNA: TGTGCCAGCAGTCCCGGGGCTAGCGGAACCTACGAGCAGTACTTC.

The chain employs TRBV5-8 and TRBJ1-4; weak D call: TRBD1 (6 bases). V gave up 7 bases and J gave up 8 bases, with 21 bases separating them. Germline V lookup: CDR1 SGHTS, CDR2 YDEGEE. This CDR3 comprises 15 residues. This chain's CDR3 is CASEKKWQGREKLFF. The CDR3, as DNA: TGTGCCAGCGAGAAAAAATGGCAGGGGAGGGAAAAACTGTTTTTT.

As to this clone: In the same sample, other DNA sequences code for this CDR3. The chain uses TRBV9 and TRBJ2-1; D assignment may be TRBD1 or TRBD2 (5 bases each). The V and J ends lost 2 bases and 0 bases respectively, with 9 bases between them. This CDR3 spans 15 amino acids. The germline V gene has CDR1 SGDLS and CDR2 YYNGEE. CDR3 amino acids: CASSVGESSYNEQFF. CDR3 nucleotide sequence: TGTGCCAGCAGCGTGGGGGAGAGCTCCTACAATGAGCAGTTCTTC. Full variable domain (outside the CDR3, taken from reference TRBV9 and TRBJ2-1): DSGVTQTPKHLITATGQRVTLRCSPRSGDLSVYWYQQSLDQGLQFLIQYYNGEERAKGNILERFSAQQFPDLHSELNLSSLELGDSALYFCASSVGESSYNEQFFGPGTRLTVL.

As concerns this clone: Sequence at one end of the junction differs from germline and may be a read error. This chain links TRBV11-2 with TRBJ1-2; D unclear. The CDR3 has 14 residues. Germline-derived CDR1 and CDR2 are SGHAT and FQNNGV. CDR3 loop: CASSLEGSRYGYTF. The CDR3 bases are TGTGCCAGCAGCCTAGAGGGCTCCCGATATGGCTACACCTTC.

This chain uses TRBV5-1 with TRBJ2-5, with D possibly called TRBD1 or TRBD2 (5 bases each). V was trimmed by 4 bases and J by 1 base, leaving 14 bases between them. The CDR3 spans 15 residues. Germline V gives CDR1 SGHRS, CDR2 YFSETQ. DNA of the CDR3: TGCGCCAGCAGCGTGGGACCGCCGATCCAAGAGACCCAGTACTTC. Its protein product is CASSVGPPIQETQYF.

This chain connects TRBV28 to TRBJ1-5; D remains ambiguous. From germline, CDR1 is MDHEN and CDR2 SYDVKM. Trimming stripped 1 base from V and 0 bases from J, with 10 bases between. The CDR3 covers 16 residues. As DNA, the CDR3 is TGTGCCAGCAGTTTATTGTGGGAATATAGCAATCAGCCCCAGCATTTT. The encoded protein is CASSLLWEYSNQPQHF.

The genes are TRBV27 and TRBJ2-5; D possibly matches TRBD1 or TRBD2 (6 bases each). This CDR3 has 16 amino acids. Trimming stripped 1 base from V and 5 bases from J, with 17 bases between. Germline V CDR1 and CDR2: MNHEY, SMNVEV (reference sequence). CDR3 region: CASSLWGAGVGETQYF. Here the CDR3 DNA reads TGTGCCAGCAGTTTATGGGGGGCAGGGGTTGGGGAGACCCAGTACTTC.

On this clone: The same CDR3 also results from other DNA sequences found in this sample. J is TRBJ2-3 and V is TRBV7-9; D not resolved. Germline V CDR1 and CDR2: SEHNR, FQNEAQ (reference sequence). The CDR3 length is 13 residues. V was shortened by 1 base and J by 2 bases, with 4 bases between the two germline ends. The CDR3 loop reads CASSLVSTDTQYF. CDR3 DNA: TGTGCCAGCAGCTTAGTTTCCACAGATACGCAGTATTTT.

About this clone itself: The same CDR3 arises from other DNA sequences in this sample as well. The CDR3 here is CASGLVLGNEQFF. Here the CDR3 DNA reads TGTGCTAGTGGTTTGGTACTAGGGAATGAGCAGTTCTTC. This sequence joins TRBV12-5 and TRBJ2-1; D is possibly TRBD2 (5 bases). CDR3 length: 13 residues. Germline V gives CDR1 LGHNT, CDR2 FRNRAP. V dropped 0 bases and J dropped 7 bases, with 7 bases sitting between them.

The chain links TRBV10-3 to TRBJ2-5; 10 bases map to TRBD1. V shed 4 bases and J 5 bases; nucleotides not matched to a gene: 10. The CDR3 has 16 residues. Per germline, CDR1 ENHRY and CDR2 SYGVKD. The CDR3 nucleotides read TGTGCCATCAGTGTTGGACAGGGGGAGGGTTTTGAGACCCAGTACTTC. It is translated as CAISVGQGEGFETQYF.

The chain is built from TRBV12-1 and TRBJ2-6; the table gives TRBD1 as D, unverified against the DNA. TRBV12-1 has pseudogene status. The CDR3 loop spans 18 amino acids. The CDR3, as DNA: TGTGCCAGCAGCTATGAACCTGTAGGACAAAGTCGGGCCAACGTCCTGACTTTC. This encodes CASSYEPVGQSRANVLTF.

As concerns this clone: Other DNA sequences in this sample translate to the same CDR3. J is TRBJ2-7 and V is TRBV27; 7 bases are shared with TRBD1. The J segment lost 2 bases and the V segment lost 2 bases, leaving 3 bases of the junction unmatched. Germline CDR1 reads MNHEY; CDR2 reads SMNVEV (reference sequence). CDR3 length equals 14 residues. CDR3 region: CASSLRDSTYEQYF. DNA of the CDR3: TGTGCCAGCAGTTTAAGGGACAGTACCTACGAGCAGTACTTC.

The genes are TRBV7-9 and TRBJ1-2, with TRBD1 matching over 9 bases. The germline V gene encodes CDR1 SEHNR and CDR2 FQNEAQ (reference sequence). V shed 4 bases, J shed 8 bases, and the junction held 11 bases outside the gene matches. The CDR3 consists of 15 residues. CDR3 bases: TGTGCCAGCAGCTCTTCCGACAGGGGGGTTGGAGGCTACACCTTC. Its protein is CASSSSDRGVGGYTF. Drawing the rest from reference TRBV7-9 and TRBJ1-2, the complete variable domain is DTGVSQNPRHKITKRGQNVTFRCDPISEHNRLYWYRQTLGQGPEFLTYFQNEAQLEKSRLLSDRFSAERPKGSFSTLEIQRTEQGDSAMYLCASSSSDRGVGGYTFGSGTRLTVV.

The chain carries TRBV7-2 and TRBJ2-5, with 12 nucleotides matching TRBD2. The CDR3 totals 15 residues. The V segment lost 4 bases and the J segment 5 bases; nucleotides outside the gene matches: 5. Looked up from germline, CDR1 is SGHTA and CDR2 is FQGNSA. CDR3 loop: CASSSSGRAGETQYF. CDR3 sequence (DNA): TGTGCCAGCAGCTCTAGCGGGAGGGCCGGGGAGACCCAGTACTTC.

The chain joins TRBV9 to TRBJ2-7, with D hard to call. V was shortened by 2 bases and J by 0 bases, with 6 bases between the two germline ends. Germline V gives CDR1 SGDLS, CDR2 YYNGEE. This CDR3 region has 13 residues. The CDR3 coding sequence is TGTGCCAGCAGCGTTTTGAGCTCCTACGAGCAGTACTTC. Translating gives CASSVLSSYEQYF.